This T cell receptor (beta chain) was sequenced for a study of blood T cell repertoires in COVID-19. Study-level information: T cells, B-cell-depleted T cells, or PBMCs supplied cDNA or gDNA.

The participants were between about 18 and 90 years old and came from about two dozen US areas. Cohort assignment relied on participant-reported clinical history. Assay used: immunoSEQ multiplex PCR; TCRdb lists only in-frame clones, some missing. The table lists more than 300,000 clones, around 84% of them singletons, with 3.5% to 4.5% in the top ten. The sequence was collected from a man between 25 and 39 years old who had recovered from COVID-19. Sequencing was carried out using PBMCs or T cells enriched from blood (not recorded which).

The CDR3 here is CASSQDQGREYGYTF. The CDR3 DNA is TGTGCCAGCAGCCAAGATCAAGGCAGGGAATATGGCTACACCTTC. This chain uses TRBV3-1 (or the pseudogene TRBV3-2) with TRBJ1-2; tentatively, D is TRBD1 (5 bases). Germline V gene data show CDR1 as LGHDT and CDR2 as YNNKEL (reference sequence). The CDR3 covers 15 residues. V was trimmed by 0 bases and J by 5 bases, leaving 13 bases between them.